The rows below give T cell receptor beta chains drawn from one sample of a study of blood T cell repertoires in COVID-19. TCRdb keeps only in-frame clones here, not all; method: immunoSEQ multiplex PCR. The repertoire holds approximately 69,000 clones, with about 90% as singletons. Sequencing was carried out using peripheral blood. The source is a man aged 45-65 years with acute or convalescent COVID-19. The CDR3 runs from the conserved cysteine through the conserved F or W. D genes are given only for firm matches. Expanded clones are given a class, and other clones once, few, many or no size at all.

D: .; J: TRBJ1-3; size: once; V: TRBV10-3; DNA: TGTGCCATCAGTCCCATTACAGGGCGCTCTGGAAACACCATATATTTT; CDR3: CAISPITGRSGNTIYF
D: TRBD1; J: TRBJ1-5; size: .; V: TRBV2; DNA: TGTGCCAGCAGCGAGAGACAGGGTAGGGGCAATCAGCCCCAGCATTTT; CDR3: CASSERQGRGNQPQHF
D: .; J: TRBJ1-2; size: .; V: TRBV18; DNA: TGTGCCAGCTCACCAGGGATGGGAGAGAGCTACACCTTC; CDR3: CASSPGMGESYTF
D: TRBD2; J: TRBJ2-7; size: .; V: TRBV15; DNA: TGTGCCACCAAGCGAGCGGGAGAAAACGAGCAGTACTTC; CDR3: CATKRAGENEQYF
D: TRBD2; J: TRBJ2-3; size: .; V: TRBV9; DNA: TGTGCCAGCAGCCCCTTTGCGGGAGGGCCCGCAGATACGCAGTATTTT; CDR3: CASSPFAGGPADTQYF
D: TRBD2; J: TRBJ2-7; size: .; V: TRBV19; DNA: TGTGCCAGTGGCCAGACTAGCGTTGGCTCCTACGAGCAGTACTTC; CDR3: CASGQTSVGSYEQYF
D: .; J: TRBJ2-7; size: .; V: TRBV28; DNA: TGTGCCAGCAGTTTAGCGTACTCCTACGAGCAGTACTTC; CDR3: CASSLAYSYEQYF
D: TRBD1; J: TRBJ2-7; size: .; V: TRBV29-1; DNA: TGCAGCGTGGACGGGACAGGCGAGCAGTACTTC; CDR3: CSVDGTGEQYF
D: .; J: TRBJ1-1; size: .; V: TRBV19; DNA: TGTGCCAGTAGTCCACTGACAGAGATGAACACTGAAGCTTTCTTT; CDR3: CASSPLTEMNTEAFF
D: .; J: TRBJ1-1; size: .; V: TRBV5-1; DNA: TGCGCCAGCAGCCCGGGCGGGGGATGGAACACTGAAGCTTTCTTT; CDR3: CASSPGGGWNTEAFF
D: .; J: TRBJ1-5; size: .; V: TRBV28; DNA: TGTGCCAGCACCAAAGGAGGCGGCAATCAGCCCCAGCATTTT; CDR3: CASTKGGGNQPQHF
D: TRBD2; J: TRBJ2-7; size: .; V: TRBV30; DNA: TGTGCCTGGACCGAACTAGCGGGCCCCTACGAGCAGTACTTC; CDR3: CAWTELAGPYEQYF
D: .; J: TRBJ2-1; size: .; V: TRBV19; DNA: TGTGCCAGTAGTATCGGGAAGGGGGATATTCTAGGCAATGAGCAGTTCTTC; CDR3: CASSIGKGDILGNEQFF
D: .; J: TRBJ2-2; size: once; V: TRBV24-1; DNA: TGTGCCACCAGTGACAGGGTGGGCGGGGAGCTGTTTTTT; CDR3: CATSDRVGGELFF
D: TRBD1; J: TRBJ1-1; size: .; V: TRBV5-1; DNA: TGCGCCAGCAGCCTCATCAGGGGGTACACTGAAGCTTTCTTT; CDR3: CASSLIRGYTEAFF
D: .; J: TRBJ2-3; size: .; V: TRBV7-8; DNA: TGTGCCAGCACCCCCCTGCGGGGAAGCACAGATACGCAGTATTTT; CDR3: CASTPLRGSTDTQYF
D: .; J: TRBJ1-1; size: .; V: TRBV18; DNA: TGTGCCAGCTCACCACCGGGGCAGACTGAAGCTTTCTTT; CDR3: CASSPPGQTEAFF
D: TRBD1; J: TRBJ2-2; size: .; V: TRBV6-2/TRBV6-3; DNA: TGTGCCAGCAGTTACTCCCGTACAGGGGGGAACACCGGGGAGCTGTTTTTT; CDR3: CASSYSRTGGNTGELFF
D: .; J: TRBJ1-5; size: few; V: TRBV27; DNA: TGTGCCAGCAGTTTGCGGGGGGCAGGGCAGCCCCAGCATTTT; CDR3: CASSLRGAGQPQHF
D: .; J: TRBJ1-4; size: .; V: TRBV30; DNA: TGTGTTGGGCAGACAGCAACTAATGAAAAACTGTTTTTT; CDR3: CVGQTATNEKLFF
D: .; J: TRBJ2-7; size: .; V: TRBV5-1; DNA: TGCGCCAGCAGCTACCAACAACGGGACTCCCAGTACTTC; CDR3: CASSYQQRDSQYF
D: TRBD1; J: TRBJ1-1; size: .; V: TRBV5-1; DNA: TGCGCCAGCAGCTTCAGACAGGGGAGCACTGAAGCTTTCTTT; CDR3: CASSFRQGSTEAFF
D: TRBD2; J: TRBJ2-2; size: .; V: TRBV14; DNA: TGTGCCAGCAGCCTGACTAGCGGCCTTGCGAACACCGGGGAGCTGTTTTTT; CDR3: CASSLTSGLANTGELFF
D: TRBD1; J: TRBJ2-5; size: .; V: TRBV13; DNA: TGTGCCAGCAGCGGGGGACAGTACCAAGAGACCCAGTACTTC; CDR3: CASSGGQYQETQYF
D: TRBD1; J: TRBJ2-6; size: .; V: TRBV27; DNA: TGTGCCAGCAGTCCGGGACAGGGGGCACCTTCTGGGGCCAACGTCCTGACTTTC; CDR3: CASSPGQGAPSGANVLTF
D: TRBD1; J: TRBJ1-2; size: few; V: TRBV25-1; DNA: TGTGCCAGCAGAGGGACAGGGGCAGATGGCTACACCTTC; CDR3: CASRGTGADGYTF
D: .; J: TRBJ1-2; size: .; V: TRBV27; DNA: TGTGCCAGCAGTTTCTCCAGGTTTAACTATGGCTACACCTTC; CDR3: CASSFSRFNYGYTF
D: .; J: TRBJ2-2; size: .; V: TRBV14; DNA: TGTGCCAGCAGTTATACGGGACTCAACACCGGGGAGCTGTTTTTT; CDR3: CASSYTGLNTGELFF
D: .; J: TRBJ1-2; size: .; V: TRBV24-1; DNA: TGTGCCACCAGTGATTACAAAAACTATGGCTACACCTTC; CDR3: CATSDYKNYGYTF
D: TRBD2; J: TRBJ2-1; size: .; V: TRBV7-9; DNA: TGTGCCAGCAACGGACCCGGCGGGAGTTACAATGAGCAGTTCTTC; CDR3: CASNGPGGSYNEQFF
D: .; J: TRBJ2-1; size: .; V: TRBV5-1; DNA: TGCGCCAGCAACATGGGAGGGGGCAATGAGCAGTTCTTC; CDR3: CASNMGGGNEQFF
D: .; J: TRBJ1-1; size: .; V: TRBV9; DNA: TGTGCCAGCAGCGTAGTAGGGCGAGGGACTGAAGCTTTCTTT; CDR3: CASSVVGRGTEAFF
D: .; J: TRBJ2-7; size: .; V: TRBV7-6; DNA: TGTGCCAGCAGCTCGTCAGGGCTCGAGCAGTACTTC; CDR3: CASSSSGLEQYF
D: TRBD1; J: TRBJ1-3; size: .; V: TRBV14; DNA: TGTGCCAGCAGCAGGACAGGGTCAGTTGGAAACACCATATATTTT; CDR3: CASSRTGSVGNTIYF
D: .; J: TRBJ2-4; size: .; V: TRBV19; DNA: TGTGCCAGTAGTGTAGAGACGGGAGCCAAAAACATTCAGTACTTC; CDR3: CASSVETGAKNIQYF
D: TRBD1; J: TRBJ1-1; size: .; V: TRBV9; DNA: TGTGCCAGCAGCGTGGGACAGGGCAGAACAGACACTGAAGCTTTCTTT; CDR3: CASSVGQGRTDTEAFF
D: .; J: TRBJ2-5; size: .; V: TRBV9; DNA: TGTGCCAGCAGTTACCGCGGCAAAGCACTCCAAGAGACCCAGTACTTC; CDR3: CASSYRGKALQETQYF
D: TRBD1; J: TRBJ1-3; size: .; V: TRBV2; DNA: TGTGCCAGCATCAGACAGGGGGTTCTCTCTGGAAACACCATATATTTT; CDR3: CASIRQGVLSGNTIYF
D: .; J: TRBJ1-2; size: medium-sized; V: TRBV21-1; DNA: TGTGCCAGCAGCAAGATAGGGGACAGGGCTTACACCTTC; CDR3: CASSKIGDRAYTF
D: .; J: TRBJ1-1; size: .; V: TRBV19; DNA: TGTGCCAGTAGTAGGGTCGGGGTGCCGAACACTGAAGCTTTCTTT; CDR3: CASSRVGVPNTEAFF
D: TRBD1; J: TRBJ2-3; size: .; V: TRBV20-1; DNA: TGCAGTGCTAGTTTAGGAGGGGGACAGGGATCAACGCCAGATACGCAGTATTTT; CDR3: CSASLGGGQGSTPDTQYF
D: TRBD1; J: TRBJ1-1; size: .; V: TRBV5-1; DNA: TGCGCCAGCAGCTTGTACAGGGGGGGTCCTGAAGCTTTCTTT; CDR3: CASSLYRGGPEAFF
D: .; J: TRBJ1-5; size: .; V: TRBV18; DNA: TGTGCCAGCTCCCTCGAGATGAATAGCAATCAGCCCCAGCATTTT; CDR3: CASSLEMNSNQPQHF
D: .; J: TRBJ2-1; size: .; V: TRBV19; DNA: TGTGCCAGTAGTGCGGGGACGGATTACAATGAGCAGTTCTTC; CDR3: CASSAGTDYNEQFF